This TCR beta chain was captured by sequencing in a study of OX40 agonist ivuxolimab in advanced cancers. Study in general: Those enrolled were 82.7% male, with a mean age of around 55 years and ages from roughly 20 to 90. Study observations and caveats: With doses of 0.1 to 3.0 mg/kg, CD4+ and CD8+ blood T cells had undergone clonal expansion by week 6. No antigen was identified for the clonally expanded peripheral T cells. Near-lowest levels of clonal expansion characterized partial responders at 0.1-3.0 mg/kg.

This CDR3 has 11 residues. V lost 4 bases and J lost 8, with 8 bases in between. Germline loops: CDR1 MDHEN, CDR2 SYDVKM. In regard to this clone: Its antigen remains unknown.

Assay: immunoSEQ multiplex PCR; the TCRdb copy retains only in-frame clones and omits some. The table lists tens of thousands of clones, around 90% of them singletons. Sequenced here: CD4+ or CD8+ T cells sorted from blood, sampled in a trial of the OX40 agonist ivuxolimab. This chain connects TRBV28 to TRBJ1-2; D is undetermined. The TCR was taken from an adult with an advanced solid tumor such as melanoma, head and neck, liver or kidney cancer. The CDR3 bases are TGTGCCAGCAGTTCTAGGCGAGGCTACACCTTC. As protein: CASSSRRGYTF.